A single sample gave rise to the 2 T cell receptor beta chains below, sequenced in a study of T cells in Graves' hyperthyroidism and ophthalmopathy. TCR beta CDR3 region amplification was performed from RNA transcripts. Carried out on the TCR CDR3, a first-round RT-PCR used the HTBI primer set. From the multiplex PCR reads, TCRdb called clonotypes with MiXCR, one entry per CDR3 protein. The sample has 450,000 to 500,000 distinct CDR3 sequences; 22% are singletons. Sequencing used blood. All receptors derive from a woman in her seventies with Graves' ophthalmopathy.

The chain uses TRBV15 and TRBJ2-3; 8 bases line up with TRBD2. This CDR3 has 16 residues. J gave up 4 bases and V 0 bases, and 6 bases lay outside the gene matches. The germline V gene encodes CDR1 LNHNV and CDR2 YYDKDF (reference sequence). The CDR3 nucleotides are TGTGCCACCAGCAGAGAAGGTATCGGGGGGGCAGATACGCAGTATTTT. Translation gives CATSREGIGGADTQYF.

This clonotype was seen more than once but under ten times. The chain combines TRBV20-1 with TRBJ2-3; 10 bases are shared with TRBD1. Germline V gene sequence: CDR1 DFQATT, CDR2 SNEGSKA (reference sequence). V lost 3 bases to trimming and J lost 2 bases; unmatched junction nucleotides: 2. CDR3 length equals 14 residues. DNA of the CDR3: TGCAGTGCTAGGGACAGGGGGTTCACAGATACGCAGTATTTT. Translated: CSARDRGFTDTQYF.